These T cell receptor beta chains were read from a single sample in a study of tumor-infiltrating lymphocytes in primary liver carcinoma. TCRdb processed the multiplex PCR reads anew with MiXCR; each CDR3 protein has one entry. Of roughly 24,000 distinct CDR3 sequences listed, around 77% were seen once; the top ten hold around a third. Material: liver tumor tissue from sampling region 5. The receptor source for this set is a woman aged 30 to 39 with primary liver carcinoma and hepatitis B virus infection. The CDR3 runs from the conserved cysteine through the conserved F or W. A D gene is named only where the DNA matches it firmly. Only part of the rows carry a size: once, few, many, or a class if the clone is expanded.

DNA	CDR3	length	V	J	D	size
TGTGTCAGCAGCCAAGAAGGGACGGGACAGGGTTACGAGCAGTACTTC	CVSSQEGTGQGYEQYF	16	TRBV4-2	TRBJ2-7	TRBD1	NA
TGTGCCGGCAGCCTGACGCGACAGGGTAGGGGAGATACGCAGTATTTT	CAGSLTRQGRGDTQYF	16	TRBV11-2	TRBJ2-3	TRBD1	NA
TGTGCCAGCAGCTTACTTGTAACAGGGGGCAAGTCCCAGCATTTT	CASSLLVTGGKSQHF	15	TRBV7-8	TRBJ1-5	TRBD1	many
TGTGCCAGCAGCCCCGATCCCCAATTGGATACCGGGGAGCTGCTTTTT	CASSPDPQLDTGELLF	16	TRBV11-2	TRBJ2-2	NA	NA
TGTGTCAGCAGTTTAGGATACCTCCGTGAGCATTACTTC	CVSSLGYLREHYF	13	TRBV11-1	TRBJ2-7	NA	NA
TGTGGCACGTCTAATTGGGATGAGCAGTTCTTC	CGTSNWDEQFF	11	TRBV19	TRBJ2-1	NA	NA
TGCGCCGGCAGCTTAAGCCGGGACGGGAGCTACAATGAGCAGTTCTTC	CAGSLSRDGSYNEQFF	16	TRBV11-2	TRBJ2-1	NA	NA
TGCAGTGCTAGTCTCGTTAGCGGGACGTATAGGTACAATGAGCAGTTCTTC	CSASLVSGTYRYNEQFF	17	TRBV20-1	TRBJ2-1	TRBD2	NA
TGTGCCACTCTCAGGAGACAGGGTAACAATGAGGAGTTCTTC	CATLRRQGNNEEFF	14	TRBV6-1	TRBJ2-1	TRBD1	NA
TGCGCCAGCAGCCCCTCTTTGGACGGATGGTACTCCTACGAGCAGTACTTC	CASSPSLDGWYSYEQYF	17	TRBV28	TRBJ2-7	NA	once
TGTGCCAGCACTTTGACCAGCCAAGAGACCCAGTGCTTC	CASTLTSQETQCF	13	TRBV28	TRBJ2-5	NA	NA
TGCAGTGCTAGTCTCAGTTATAGCAATCAGCCCCAGCATTTT	CSASLSYSNQPQHF	14	TRBV20-1	TRBJ1-5	NA	few
TGCGCTAGTGCCCCGGGGAGGGTCTACGAGCAGTACTTC	CASAPGRVYEQYF	13	TRBV12-5	TRBJ2-7	TRBD2	once
TGCGCCACCAGGGTTACTAGCGGGATGGCCGGCAATGAGCAGTTCTTC	CATRVTSGMAGNEQFF	16	TRBV11-2	TRBJ2-1	TRBD2	NA
TGTGTCAGCAGTACCGGCAGGGGGCTGACCCAGTGCTTC	CVSSTGRGLTQCF	13	TRBV6-5	TRBJ2-5	TRBD1	NA
TGTGCCAGCAACGCTCGCCAGGGGGGCAGGGGGACACACACAGACACGCAGTATTTT	CASNARQGGRGTHTDTQYF	19	TRBV7-8	TRBJ2-3	NA	NA
TGCGCCGGCAGCCCGGGACTAGCGGGAGGCCTCACAGATACGCAGTATTTT	CAGSPGLAGGLTDTQYF	17	TRBV7-9	TRBJ2-3	TRBD2	NA
TGTGCTAGCAGTCTCAGGGTCGGCGAGCAGAACTTC	CASSLRVGEQNF	12	TRBV12-3/TRBV12-4	TRBJ2-7	NA	once
TGCACCAGTAGCCAAGCTGTGACGGGGGGTCACATTAACTACGAGCAGTACTTC	CTSSQAVTGGHINYEQYF	18	TRBV4-3	TRBJ2-7	TRBD2	NA
TGTGCCAGCAGCCCCCCTGGACAGGGACTTGGGAAAGAGAACGGGTACTTC	CASSPPGQGLGKENGYF	17	TRBV11-2	TRBJ2-5	TRBD1	NA
TGTGCCAGCATCGAAGGACAGGGGGCTAACTATGCTTACACCTTC	CASIEGQGANYAYTF	15	TRBV28	TRBJ1-2	TRBD1	once
TGTGCCAGCAACTTCTCTTCCTCCTACAAGCAGTACTTC	CASNFSSSYKQYF	13	TRBV5-6	TRBJ2-7	NA	NA
TGTGCCAGCAGGGACCTAGGGGGTACGCAGTATTTT	CASRDLGGTQYF	12	TRBV28	TRBJ2-3	NA	NA
TGTGCCATCAGCTTAGCAGGGCGCGAAGAGACCCAGTACTTC	CAISLAGREETQYF	14	TRBV11-1	TRBJ2-5	NA	few
TGTGCCAGCAGCTTGGCACCCATAGTCACGGGAGAACTGTTTTTT	CASSLAPIVTGELFF	15	TRBV5-6	TRBJ2-2	NA	NA
TGCGCCAGCAGTCGTACCCCCCTAGTGGGAGGTACAGATACGCAGTATTTT	CASSRTPLVGGTDTQYF	17	TRBV4-1	TRBJ2-3	NA	many
TGTGTCAGCGGCTTAGGGTTAGAGACCCAATACTTC	CVSGLGLETQYF	12	TRBV11-2	TRBJ2-5	NA	NA
TGTGCCAGCAGGTCTACATTCGGAAATGAGCAGTTCTTC	CASRSTFGNEQFF	13	TRBV7-9	TRBJ2-1	NA	NA
TGTGCTAGCAGCTTAGTTTCGAACAGGGGCGATTCACCCCTCCACTTT	CASSLVSNRGDSPLHF	16	TRBV7-8	TRBJ1-6	TRBD1	NA
TGTGCCAGCAGCTTAGCTGGGTTCGCGAAAACCGTGGAGCTGTTATTT	CASSLAGFAKTVELLF	16	TRBV11-2	TRBJ2-2	NA	NA
TGCAGCGTTGGCTCACCTGCAAGAGAGACCCAGTACTTC	CSVGSPARETQYF	13	TRBV29-1	TRBJ2-5	NA	NA
TGCGCCAGTAGCCACACTGCCATTTCCGACGAGCAGTACTTC	CASSHTAISDEQYF	14	TRBV4-3	TRBJ2-7	NA	NA
TGTGCCAGCATTCTTAGCGGGAGGGTTACCCACGAGCAGTACTTC	CASILSGRVTHEQYF	15	TRBV28	TRBJ2-7	TRBD2	NA
TGTGCCAGCAGGGACCAGGGTGGCCGTGAAAAACTGTTTTTT	CASRDQGGREKLFF	14	TRBV6-1	TRBJ1-4	NA	large
TGTGGCAGAAGTTACTATCCGGTCGGAAATAGCAGTCAGCCCCAGCATTTT	CGRSYYPVGNSSQPQHF	17	TRBV6-5	TRBJ1-5	NA	once
TGTGCCAGCAGCACGTACCCCGGGAGCGAAGAGAGCAAGTACTTC	CASSTYPGSEESKYF	15	TRBV12-3/TRBV12-4	TRBJ2-5	NA	NA
TGTGCCAGCAGCCCGGGACAGGGACTGTGGAATGAGCAGTTCTTC	CASSPGQGLWNEQFF	15	TRBV13	TRBJ2-1	TRBD1	NA
TGTGCCAGCAGCGGTTACAGCGACAATGAGCAGTTCTTC	CASSGYSDNEQFF	13	TRBV11-2	TRBJ2-1	NA	large
TGTGCCAGCAGTTTAACGGGGATACAGCCCCAGCATTTT	CASSLTGIQPQHF	13	TRBV12-3/TRBV12-4	TRBJ1-5	NA	NA
TGTGCCAGTACCTACACTAGCGTCGGCTACGAGCAGTACTTC	CASTYTSVGYEQYF	14	TRBV6-2/TRBV6-3	TRBJ2-7	TRBD2	once
TGCGCCAGCAATCAACAGGGGTCAAGTGAAGCTCTCTTT	CASNQQGSSEALF	13	TRBV6-5	TRBJ1-1	TRBD1	once
TGTGCCAGCAGCGTAGAGGTAGAAACCACCCGAGAGACCCAGTACTTC	CASSVEVETTRETQYF	16	TRBV9	TRBJ2-5	NA	NA
TGCATCGTAGAACAGATACAAGGCCGACAGGGTTCGGCGGAAACTAGAGGAGGCACAGATACGCAGTATTTT	CIVEQIQGRQGSAETRGGTDTQYF	24	TRBV29-1	TRBJ2-3	TRBD1	once
TGCGCCAGCAGCCAAGACGGACATAGGGCCACAGATACACACTATTTT	CASSQDGHRATDTHYF	16	TRBV4-1	TRBJ2-3	NA	NA
TGTGCCTGGAGTGAAGTGCTCACTGAAGCTTTCTTT	CAWSEVLTEAFF	12	TRBV30	TRBJ1-1	NA	many
TGCGAGAGCAGCGTACTAGCGGGAGATCCCCGTTCGAACACCGGGGAGCTGTTTTTT	CESSVLAGDPRSNTGELFF	19	TRBV4-3	TRBJ2-2	TRBD2	NA
TGTGCTAGCAGTACCACCAGGGGGCTGACCCAGTACTTC	CASSTTRGLTQYF	13	TRBV6-5	TRBJ2-5	TRBD1	NA
TGTGCCAGCTTCACTAGCGGGAGAACCTCCAACTACGAGCAGTACTTC	CASFTSGRTSNYEQYF	16	TRBV28	TRBJ2-7	TRBD2	NA
TGTGCCAGCAGCTTAGGCTTAGAGATCCAGTGCTTC	CASSLGLEIQCF	12	TRBV11-2	TRBJ2-5	NA	NA
TGCGCCAGCAGCCCGACGAGGAGGCAAGAGACCCAGTACTTC	CASSPTRRQETQYF	14	TRBV4-3	TRBJ2-5	NA	medium-sized
TGTGCCAGCAGCTTAACTACTAGCGGGAGGGCGGGGCGAGATACGCAGCATTTT	CASSLTTSGRAGRDTQHF	18	TRBV11-2	TRBJ1-5	NA	few
TGTGCCAGCAGTTCCTCCGGTACCGCGAACCGTATGAACACTGAAGCTTTCTTT	CASSSSGTANRMNTEAFF	18	TRBV28	TRBJ1-1	NA	once
TGTGCCAGCAGGGAGGTGAGCTCCTACAATGAGCAGTTCTTC	CASREVSSYNEQFF	14	TRBV28	TRBJ2-1	NA	many
TGTGCTAGCAGTACCGACAGGGGGCTGAACCAGCACTTC	CASSTDRGLNQHF	13	TRBV6-5	TRBJ2-5	TRBD1	NA
TGTGCCGGCAGTTCGTACAGTGGTCTGAACACTGAAGCTTTCTTT	CAGSSYSGLNTEAFF	15	TRBV6-5	TRBJ1-1	NA	NA
TGTGCCAGCAGCTATGTGGGGGACCCCATTCGGGGGGGCGAGCAGTACTTC	CASSYVGDPIRGGEQYF	17	TRBV5-4	TRBJ2-7	TRBD2	NA
TGTGCCAGCAGTATCACAGGAGGGGGCAATTGGACCTACGAGGAGTACTTC	CASSITGGGNWTYEEYF	17	TRBV11-2	TRBJ2-7	NA	NA
TGTGTCAGCAGCAGGATTACGGCGGGAGTGTCCGGGGAGCTGTTTTTT	CVSSRITAGVSGELFF	16	TRBV11-1	TRBJ2-2	TRBD2	once
TGTGCCAGCAGCCAACTAGCGGGGGGGGCGTATGAGCAGCTCTTC	CASSQLAGGAYEQLF	15	TRBV11-3	TRBJ2-1	TRBD2	NA